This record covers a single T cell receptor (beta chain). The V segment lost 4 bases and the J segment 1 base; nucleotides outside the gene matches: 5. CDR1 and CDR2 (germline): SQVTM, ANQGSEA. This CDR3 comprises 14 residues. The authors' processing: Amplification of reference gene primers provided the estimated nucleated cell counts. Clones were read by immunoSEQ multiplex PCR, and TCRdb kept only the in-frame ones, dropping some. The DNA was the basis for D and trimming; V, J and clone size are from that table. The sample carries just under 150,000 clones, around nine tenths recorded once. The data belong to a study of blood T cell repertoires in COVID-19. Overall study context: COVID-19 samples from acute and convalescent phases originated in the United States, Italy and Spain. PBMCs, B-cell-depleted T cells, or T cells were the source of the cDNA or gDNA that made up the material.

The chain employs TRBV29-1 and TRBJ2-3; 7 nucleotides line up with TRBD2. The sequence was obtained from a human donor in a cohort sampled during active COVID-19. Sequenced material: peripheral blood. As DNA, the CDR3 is TGCAGCGTTGCAGCGGCGGGGGGCACAGATACGCAGTATTTT. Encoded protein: CSVAAAGGTDTQYF.